The TCR beta chain under discussion was sequenced for a study of CD8+ T cells in alopecia areata. Study-level background: Treated patients were dosed with oral tofacitinib, taking 5 to 10 mg twice daily. Treatment with tofacitinib (6 to 18 months) was followed by 6 months off drug.

Study-wide findings and caveats: Scalp sample sequencing also detects resident alphabeta T cells of normal skin.

The V end was cut by 0 bases, the J end by 1 base, with 7 bases between. The CDR3 runs 15 residues. Germline V gene lookup returns CDR1 LNHNV and CDR2 YYDKDF (reference sequence). In the case of this clone: The antigen is unknown.

Isolated RNA was reverse transcribed into cDNA used as the sequencing template. Sequencing used immunoSEQ multiplex PCR; TCRdb keeps in-frame clones, though not all of them. The sample gives 160,000 or so clones, about 66% of which show up once; roughly 10% is in the top ten. It was from alopecia areata patients that lesional scalp punch biopsies and peripheral blood were collected. The source was CD8+ T cells sorted from blood, collected at week 0. The origin of this receptor is a human donor with alopecia areata. The chain couples TRBV15 to TRBJ2-1, with no clear D. The CDR3 reads CATSRDRWSYNEQFF. In nucleotides, the CDR3 is TGTGCCACCAGCAGAGATCGGTGGTCCTACAATGAGCAGTTCTTC.